This T cell receptor beta chain was recorded in a study of blood T cell repertoires in COVID-19. The CDR3 is 14 residues long. J was trimmed by 2 bases and V by 4 bases; bases with no gene match: 3. From germline, CDR1 is LGHNT and CDR2 FRNRAP. A Seattle source enrolled patients during active infection and followed them longitudinally. Original data processing: Amplification of reference gene primers was used by the study to estimate nucleated cell counts. Clones were read by immunoSEQ multiplex PCR, and TCRdb kept only the in-frame ones, dropping some. From that table come the V and J calls and clone size; the DNA was used to work out D and trimming. The sample shows 150,000 or so clones, approximately 80% of them seen only once.

Sequencing used peripheral blood. J is TRBJ2-3 and V is TRBV12-5; 7 bases align to TRBD2. This TCR came from a woman aged 60-70 years with COVID-19, enrolled during active disease. The CDR3 region has the DNA TGTGCTAGTGGTTGGCGGGAGACCACAGATACGCAGTATTTT. Translating it yields CASGWRETTDTQYF.